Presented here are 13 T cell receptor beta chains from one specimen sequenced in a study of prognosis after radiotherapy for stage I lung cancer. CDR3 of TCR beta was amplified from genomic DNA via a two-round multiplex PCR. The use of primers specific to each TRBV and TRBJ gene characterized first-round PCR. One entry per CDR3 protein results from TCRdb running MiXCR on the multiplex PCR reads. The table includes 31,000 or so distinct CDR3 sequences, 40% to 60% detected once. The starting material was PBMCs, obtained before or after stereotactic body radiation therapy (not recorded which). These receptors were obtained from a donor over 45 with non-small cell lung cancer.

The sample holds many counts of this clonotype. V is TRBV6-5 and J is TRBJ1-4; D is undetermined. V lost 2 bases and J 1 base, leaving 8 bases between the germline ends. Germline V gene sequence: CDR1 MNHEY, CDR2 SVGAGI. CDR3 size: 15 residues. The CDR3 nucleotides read TGTGCCAGCAGTTACGGAGACAAAACTAATGAAAAACTGTTTTTT. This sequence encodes CASSYGDKTNEKLFF.

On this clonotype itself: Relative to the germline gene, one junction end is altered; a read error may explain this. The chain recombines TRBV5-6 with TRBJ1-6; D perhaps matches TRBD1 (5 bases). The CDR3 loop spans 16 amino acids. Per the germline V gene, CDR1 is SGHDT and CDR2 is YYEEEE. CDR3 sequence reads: CASSGRPRQINSPLNF. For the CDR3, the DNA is TGTGCCAGCAGCGGGCGGCCCCGACAGATTAATTCACCCCTCAACTTT.

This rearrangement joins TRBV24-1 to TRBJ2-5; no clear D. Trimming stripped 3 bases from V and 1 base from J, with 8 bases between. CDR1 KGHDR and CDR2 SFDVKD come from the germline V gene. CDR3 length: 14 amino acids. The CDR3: CATSDPAAQETQYF. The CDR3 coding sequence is TGTGCCACCAGTGATCCGGCAGCCCAAGAGACCCAGTACTTC.

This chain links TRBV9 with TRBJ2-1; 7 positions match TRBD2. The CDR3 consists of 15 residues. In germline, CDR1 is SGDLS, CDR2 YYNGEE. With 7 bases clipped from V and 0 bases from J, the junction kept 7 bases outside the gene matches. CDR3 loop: CASGMSGDSYNEQFF. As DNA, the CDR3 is TGTGCCAGCGGAATGAGCGGGGACTCCTACAATGAGCAGTTCTTC.

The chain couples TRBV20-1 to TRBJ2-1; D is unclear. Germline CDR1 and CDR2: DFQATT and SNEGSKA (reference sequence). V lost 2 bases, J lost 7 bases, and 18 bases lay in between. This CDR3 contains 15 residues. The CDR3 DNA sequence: TGCAGTGCTAGACACTCTATATGGCGGTTGAATGAGCAGTTCTTC. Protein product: CSARHSIWRLNEQFF.

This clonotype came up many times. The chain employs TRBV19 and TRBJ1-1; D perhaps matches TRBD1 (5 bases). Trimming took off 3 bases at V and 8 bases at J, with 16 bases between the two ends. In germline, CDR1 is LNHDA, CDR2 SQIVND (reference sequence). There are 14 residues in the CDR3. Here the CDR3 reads CASSIYGTESEAFF. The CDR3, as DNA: TGTGCCAGTAGTATTTACGGGACCGAGTCCGAAGCTTTCTTT.

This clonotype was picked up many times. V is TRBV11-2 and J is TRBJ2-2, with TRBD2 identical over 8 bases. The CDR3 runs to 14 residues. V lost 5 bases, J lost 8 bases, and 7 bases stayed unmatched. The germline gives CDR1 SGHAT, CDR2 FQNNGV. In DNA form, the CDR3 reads TGTGCCAGCAGCCCTGGGACTAGGCGTGGGGAGCTGTTTTTT. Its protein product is CASSPGTRRGELFF.

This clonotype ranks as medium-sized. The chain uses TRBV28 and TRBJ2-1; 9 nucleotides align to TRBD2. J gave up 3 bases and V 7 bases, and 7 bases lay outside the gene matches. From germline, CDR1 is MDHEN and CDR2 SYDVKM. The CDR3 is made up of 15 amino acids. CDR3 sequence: CASTPAGGGYNEQFF. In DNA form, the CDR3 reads TGTGCCAGCACTCCAGCGGGAGGTGGCTACAATGAGCAGTTCTTC.

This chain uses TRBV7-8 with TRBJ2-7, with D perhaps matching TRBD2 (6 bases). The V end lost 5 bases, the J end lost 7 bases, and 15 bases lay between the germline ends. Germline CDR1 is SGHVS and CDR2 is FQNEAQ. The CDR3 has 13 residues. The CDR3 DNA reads TGTGCCAGCAGCCTGGGACTGCGGATTGAGCAGTACTTC. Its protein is CASSLGLRIEQYF.

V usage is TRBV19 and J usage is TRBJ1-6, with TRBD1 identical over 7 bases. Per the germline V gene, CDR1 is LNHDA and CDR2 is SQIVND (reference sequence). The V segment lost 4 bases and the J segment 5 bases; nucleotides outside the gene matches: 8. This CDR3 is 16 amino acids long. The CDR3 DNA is TGTGCCAGTAGTAACCGACAGGGCGCCCATAATTCACCCCTCCACTTT. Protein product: CASSNRQGAHNSPLHF.

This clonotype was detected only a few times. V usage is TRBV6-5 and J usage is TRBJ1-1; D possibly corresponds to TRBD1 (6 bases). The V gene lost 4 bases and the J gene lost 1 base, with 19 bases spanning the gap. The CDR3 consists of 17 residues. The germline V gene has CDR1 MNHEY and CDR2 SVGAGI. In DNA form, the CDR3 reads TGTGCCAGCAGTTCGTCAGGGGTTCGGGGGGGGAACACTGAAGCTTTCTTT. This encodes CASSSSGVRGGNTEAFF.

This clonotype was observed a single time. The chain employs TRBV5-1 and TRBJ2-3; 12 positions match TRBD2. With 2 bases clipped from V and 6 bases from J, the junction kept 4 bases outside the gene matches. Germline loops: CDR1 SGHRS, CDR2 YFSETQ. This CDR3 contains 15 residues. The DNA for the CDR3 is TGCGCCAGCAGCTTCACCACTAGCGGGAGGGATACGCAGTATTTT. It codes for CASSFTTSGRDTQYF.

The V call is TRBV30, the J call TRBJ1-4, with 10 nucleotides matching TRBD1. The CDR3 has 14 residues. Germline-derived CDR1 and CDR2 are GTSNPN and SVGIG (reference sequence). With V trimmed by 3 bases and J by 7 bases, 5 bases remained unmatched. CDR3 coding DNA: TGTGCCTGGAGACGACAGGGGGCGGGTGAAAAACTGTTTTTT. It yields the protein CAWRRQGAGEKLFF.